The rows below give T cell receptor beta chains drawn from one sample of a study of blood T cell repertoires in COVID-19. Using immunoSEQ multiplex PCR, the repertoire was profiled, and TCRdb retains in-frame clones only, with some absent. Of around 300,000 clones listed, 90% are singletons. What was sequenced was PBMCs or T cells enriched from blood (not recorded which). These receptors all stem from a woman aged 18-29 years with acute COVID-19. CDR3s include the opening cysteine and the closing phenylalanine or tryptophan. The D gene is left open where the match is weak. Some rows mark clone size as missing; the rest say once, few, many or name a class of expanded clone.

CASSLEHLFGELFF TGTGCCAGCAGCTTAGAACACCTCTTCGGGGAGCTGTTTTTT TRBJ2-2 - TRBV7-9 -
CSASEARGNEQFF TGCAGTGCTAGTGAGGCTAGAGGCAATGAGCAGTTCTTC TRBJ2-1 - TRBV20-1 -
CAISSLAGTLYNEQFF TGTGCCATCAGTTCACTAGCGGGAACTCTCTACAATGAGCAGTTCTTC TRBJ2-1 TRBD2 TRBV10-3 once
CASSKTGTSGGEYEQYF TGCGCCAGCAGCAAGACCGGGACTAGCGGGGGGGAGTACGAGCAGTACTTC TRBJ2-7 TRBD2 TRBV5-1 few
CASSPQRWTGAAEQYF TGTGCCAGCTCACCCCAACGCTGGACAGGGGCCGCCGAGCAGTACTTC TRBJ2-7 TRBD1 TRBV18 -
CSVVTGRKEQYF TGCAGCGTTGTCACGGGTAGAAAAGAGCAGTACTTC TRBJ2-7 - TRBV29-1 -
CASSQTTAGTEAFF TGTGCCAGTAGTCAAACGACAGCTGGGACTGAAGCTTTCTTT TRBJ1-1 - TRBV19 -
CASSSQQLAEAFF TGTGCCAGCAGCAGCCAACAGCTCGCTGAAGCTTTCTTT TRBJ1-1 - TRBV7-9 once
CASSAPTEEAFF TGTGCCAGCAGCGCCCCTACAGAAGAAGCTTTCTTT TRBJ1-1 - TRBV9 -
CASSQDRLAGGGADTQYF TGTGCCAGCAGCCAAGATCGCCTAGCGGGAGGGGGCGCAGATACGCAGTATTTT TRBJ2-3 TRBD2 TRBV14 -
CASSPGDQPQHF TGTGCCAGCAGTCCGGGGGATCAGCCCCAGCATTTT TRBJ1-5 - TRBV2 -
CASSLLAGGRYEQYF TGCGCCAGCAGCCTGCTAGCGGGAGGGCGCTACGAGCAGTACTTC TRBJ2-7 TRBD2 TRBV5-1 -
CAWSVFAGGPGELFF TGTGCCTGGAGTGTTTTTGCGGGAGGGCCCGGGGAGCTGTTTTTT TRBJ2-2 TRBD2 TRBV30 -
CASSLAGGSDTQYF TGTGCCAGCAGTTTAGCGGGAGGTTCGGATACGCAGTATTTT TRBJ2-3 TRBD2 TRBV9 -
CASSMSGFSSSYNSPLHF TGTGCCAGTAGTATGTCAGGCTTTTCAAGCTCCTATAATTCACCCCTCCACTTT TRBJ1-6 - TRBV19 few
CASSEARGGGRYF TGTGCCAGCAGTGAAGCGCGGGGGGGCGGTCGGTACTTC TRBJ2-5 TRBD2 TRBV2 once
CASSPLAGGNTGELFF TGTGCCAGCAGTCCCTTAGCGGGAGGGAACACCGGGGAGCTGTTTTTT TRBJ2-2 TRBD2 TRBV6-4 few
CATHPGQGLLEAFF TGTGCCACCCACCCGGGACAGGGGCTCCTTGAAGCTTTCTTT TRBJ1-1 TRBD1 TRBV28 -
CASSLEGLGLDEQFF TGTGCCAGCAGCTTGGAAGGACTCGGATTGGATGAGCAGTTCTTC TRBJ2-1 - TRBV5-6 -
CAWRRAQTSGADTQYF TGTGCCTGGAGGAGGGCCCAGACTAGCGGCGCAGATACGCAGTATTTT TRBJ2-3 TRBD2 TRBV30 -
CASSAQLPSYEQYF TGTGCCAGCAGCGCCCAACTTCCTTCCTACGAGCAGTACTTC TRBJ2-7 - TRBV9 -
CASSPWGGITDTQYF TGTGCCAGCAGCCCCTGGGGAGGTATCACAGATACGCAGTATTTT TRBJ2-3 - TRBV11-1 -
CAISETGNGYTF TGTGCCATCAGTGAGACAGGGAATGGCTACACCTTC TRBJ1-2 - TRBV10-3 -
CAISGSGNYGYTF TGTGCCATCAGTGGCTCAGGCAACTATGGCTACACCTTC TRBJ1-2 - TRBV10-3 -
CASRSRQMYQPQHF TGTGCCAGCAGGAGTCGACAGATGTATCAGCCCCAGCATTTT TRBJ1-5 - TRBV2 -
CASSQDLALRREKLFF TGTGCCAGCAGCCAAGATCTAGCCCTCCGAAGGGAAAAACTGTTTTTT TRBJ1-4 - TRBV3-1/TRBV3-2 -
CASSSNGQGFFTEAFF TGTGCCAGCAGTTCAAACGGGCAGGGTTTTTTCACTGAAGCTTTCTTT TRBJ1-1 - TRBV28 -
CASSLVGGEGQPQHF TGTGCCAGCAGTTTAGTAGGGGGCGAAGGTCAGCCCCAGCATTTT TRBJ1-5 TRBD1 TRBV28 -
CASSYSRAGTEAFF TGTGCCAGCAGTTACTCGAGGGCTGGCACTGAAGCTTTCTTT TRBJ1-1 - TRBV6-2/TRBV6-3 -
CASSVVLADYNEQFF TGTGCCAGCAGCGTAGTACTAGCGGACTACAATGAGCAGTTCTTC TRBJ2-1 TRBD2 TRBV9 -
CASSLASGTHGYTF TGCGCCAGCAGCTTGGCCTCCGGGACACATGGCTACACCTTC TRBJ1-2 - TRBV5-1 once
CASSLVLSSIRGAHFPDEAFF TGCGCCAGCAGCTTGGTTTTGTCATCAATACGGGGGGCGCATTTTCCGGATGAAGCTTTCTTT TRBJ1-1 - TRBV5-1 -
CASSLAGNTGTGEEKLFF TGTGCCAGCAGCTTGGCCGGGAACACCGGGACAGGGGAGGAAAAACTGTTTTTT TRBJ1-4 TRBD1 TRBV5-6 -
CASSEQVYNEQFF TGTGCCAGCAGTGAGCAGGTTTACAATGAGCAGTTCTTC TRBJ2-1 - TRBV2 -
CASSVGQGGLHSYNSPLHF TGCGCCAGCAGCGTCGGACAGGGGGGCCTACACTCCTATAATTCACCCCTCCACTTT TRBJ1-6 TRBD1 TRBV5-1 -
CASRGAGRGRNEKLFF TGTGCCAGCAGGGGCGCGGGCAGGGGCAGAAATGAAAAACTGTTTTTT TRBJ1-4 - TRBV28 -
CASSLGSTGNTEAFF TGTGCCAGCAGCTTAGGATCGACAGGGAACACTGAAGCTTTCTTT TRBJ1-1 - TRBV7-8 once
CASSPSGVAYNEQFF TGCGCCAGCAGCCCTAGCGGGGTTGCCTACAATGAGCAGTTCTTC TRBJ2-1 TRBD2 TRBV5-1 -
CASSLAGRLGYTF TGTGCCAGCAGCTTGGCAGGGAGGTTAGGCTACACCTTC TRBJ1-2 - TRBV13 -
CAWSVGTETDTQYF TGTGCCTGGAGTGTAGGGACAGAGACAGATACGCAGTATTTT TRBJ2-3 TRBD1 TRBV30 -
CASSQDRGTTQYF TGTGCCAGCAGCCAAGACAGGGGGACCACGCAGTATTTT TRBJ2-3 TRBD1 TRBV3-1/TRBV3-2 -
CASSPSTATNEKLFF TGTGCCAGCAGTCCCTCAACTGCAACTAATGAAAAACTGTTTTTT TRBJ1-4 - TRBV28 -